The 21 T cell receptor beta chains listed next were all sequenced from one sample in a study of tumor-infiltrating lymphocytes in primary liver carcinoma. Starting from 500 ng of total RNA, TCR beta cDNA was produced with a primer in the constant region. Generation of the TCR beta libraries relied on three nested multiplex PCR rounds using slightly modified ARM-PCR. Primers for the first two PCR rounds were TRBV1-TRBV30 forward primers and a C-beta reverse primer (about 9 cycles per round). TCRdb processed the multiplex PCR reads anew with MiXCR; each CDR3 protein has one entry. This table has some 320,000 distinct CDR3 sequences, more than 55% appearing once. Researchers drew blood RNA from unsorted whole blood and extracted germline DNA as well. The sequencing sample was made of peripheral blood. Receptors were obtained from a man aged 40-50 years with primary liver carcinoma and hepatitis B virus infection.

This clonotype came up once. The V call is TRBV2, the J call TRBJ1-2, with D hard to call. The V gene's germline CDR1 is SNHLY and CDR2 FYNNEI. This CDR3 has 12 residues. The V and J ends lost 5 bases and 5 bases respectively, with 9 bases between them. CDR3 residues: CASSRLGYGYTF. The CDR3 bases are TGTGCCAGCAGTCGGCTGGGATATGGCTACACCTTC.

This clonotype appeared a few times. J is TRBJ1-3 and V is TRBV4-1; TRBD1 might be the D (6 bases). The CDR3 contains 16 residues. Germline CDR1 and CDR2: MGHRA and YSYEKL. Deletions cut 10 bases from V and 0 bases from J, with 19 bases between. CDR3 bases: TGCGCCATCAATTCGGGTACAGGGCTCTCTGGAAACACCATATATTTT. Its translation: CAINSGTGLSGNTIYF.

As concerns this clonotype: One junction end does not reproduce the germline sequence, and a read error may be involved. The J gene is TRBJ1-1, the V gene TRBV29-1; 7 nucleotides agree with TRBD1. From germline, CDR1 is SQVTM and CDR2 ANQGSEA. This CDR3 region has 12 residues. The CDR3 coding sequence is TGCAGCGTTACCCAGGGGGACGCTGAAGCTTACTTT. This gives the protein CSVTQGDAEAYF. Based on the CDR3 plus reference TRBV29-1 and TRBJ1-1, the full variable domain is SAVISQKPSRDICQRGTSLTIQCQVDSQVTMMFWYRQQPGQSLTLIATANQGSEATYESGFVIDKFPISRPNLTFSTLTVSNMSPEDSSIYLCSVTQGDAEAYFGQGTRLTVV.

On this clonotype itself: One junction end does not reproduce the germline sequence, and a read error may be involved. The chain joins TRBV29-1 to TRBJ2-2; TRBD2 aligns across 15 bases. CDR1 and CDR2 (germline): SQVTM, ANQGSEA. There are 17 residues in the CDR3. The CDR3 region has the DNA TGCAGTGTTGAGGCCGGGACTAGCGGGGGGATCGACGGGGAGCTGTTTTTT. Translation: CSVEAGTSGGIDGELFF.

Concerning this clonotype itself: The junction departs from germline at one end; a sequencing error may be responsible. This chain uses TRBV11-2 with TRBJ2-7; D is unresolved. The CDR3 consists of 11 residues. CDR1 and CDR2 from the germline V gene are SGHAT and FQNNGV. This CDR3 reads CTSILSRKQYF. The CDR3 DNA sequence: TGTACCAGCATCCTTAGCAGGAAGCAGTACTTC.

Notes on this clonotype: This may be a read error, as it is one base from a much larger clone. The chain has TRBV29-1 and TRBJ1-2; D ambiguous. CDR1 SQVTM and CDR2 ANQGSEA come from the germline V gene. This CDR3 spans 9 amino acids. Trimming cost V 5 bases and J 6 bases, with 4 bases left between them. CDR3 in DNA: TGCAGCGTTACGGATGGCTACACCTTC. It specifies CSVTDGYTF.

On this clonotype: The CDR3 end shows no conserved phenylalanine or tryptophan, and so a read error is likely. The chain couples TRBV5-6 to TRBJ1-2; D unclear. The CDR3 covers 12 residues. The germline gives CDR1 SGHDT, CDR2 YYEEEE. V shed 2 bases and J shed 7 bases, with 9 bases lying between them. The DNA of the CDR3 is TGTGCCAGCAGCTTCGGGAAATCTGGCTACACCTAC. It specifies CASSFGKSGYTY.

In regard to this clonotype: It may be a read error: a sequence one base away is much more abundant. The rearrangement joins TRBV7-9 to TRBJ2-7; D perhaps matches TRBD1 (6 bases). Germline CDR1 is SEHNR and CDR2 is FQNEAQ (reference sequence). This CDR3 has 13 residues. The CDR3 nucleotides are TGTGCCAGCAGATTAGATGCAGGGGACGAGCAGTACTTC. This encodes CASRLDAGDEQYF.

This clonotype was recorded many times. CDR3 in amino acids: CASSLIRLPFTDTQYF. The CDR3 region has the DNA TGTGCCAGCAGCTTAATCCGCCTACCCTTCACAGATACGCAGTATTTT. This chain connects TRBV11-2 to TRBJ2-3; D is uncertain. V was clipped by 2 bases and J by 2 bases, with 14 bases between them. There are 16 residues in the CDR3. Germline CDR1 and CDR2: SGHAT and FQNNGV. Full variable domain (outside the CDR3, taken from reference TRBV11-2 and TRBJ2-3): EAGVAQSPRYKIIEKRQSVAFWCNPISGHATLYWYQQILGQGPKLLIQFQNNGVVDDSQLPKDRFSAERLKGVDSTLKIQPAKLEDSAVYLCASSLIRLPFTDTQYFGPGTRLTVL.

A note on this clonotype: The missing conserved phenylalanine or tryptophan at the end of this CDR3 makes a read error likely. The chain carries TRBV11-2 and TRBJ2-1; D perhaps matches TRBD2 (7 bases). Germline loops: CDR1 SGHAT, CDR2 FQNNGV. The ends were cut back, 10 bases at V and 1 base at J, with 14 bases in the middle. CDR3 length equals 14 residues. CDR3 bases: TGTGCCACTCGGGGGGCCGTTTCCTACAATGAGCAGTTCCTC. This encodes CATRGAVSYNEQFL.

The J gene is TRBJ2-7, the V gene TRBV5-5; weak D call: TRBD1 (6 bases). CDR1 SGHKS and CDR2 YYEKEE come from the germline V gene (reference sequence). The CDR3 runs 15 residues. Trimming removed 3 bases at V and 6 bases at J, with 19 bases between. The CDR3 loop is CASSYRYREHCEQYF. The CDR3 DNA follows: TGTGCCAGCAGCTACCGGTACAGGGAACACTGCGAGCAGTACTTC.

A remark on this clonotype: A much larger clone is a single base away; this may be a read error. This sequence joins TRBV6-2 or TRBV6-3 and TRBJ2-1; TRBD2 might be the D (5 bases). The CDR3 sequence is 14 residues long. The germline V gene has CDR1 MNHEY and CDR2 SVGEGT. The CDR3 bases are TGTGCCAGCAGTTACGGAGGACGGAACAATGTGCAGTTCTTC. It yields the protein CASSYGGRNNVQFF.

As for this clonotype: The conserved phenylalanine or tryptophan normally closing the CDR3 is absent here, so this likely arose from a read error. The V and J genes are TRBV4-2 and TRBJ2-3; D gene unclear. Trimming shortened V by 7 bases and J by 3 bases, and 20 bases separated the two germline ends. CDR3 length equals 16 residues. Germline V CDR1 and CDR2: LGHNA, YNFKEQ. The CDR3 DNA sequence: TGTGCCAGCACCCGTATTAGGCCAGGCAGAACAGATACGCAGTATCTT. Its protein is CASTRIRPGRTDTQYL.

This clonotype was seen a handful of times. V gene TRBV5-8 combines with J gene TRBJ2-1; TRBD1 matches 8 bases. The junction had 1 base not matched to a gene; V was cut back by 2 bases and J by 9 bases. Germline CDR1 is SGHTS and CDR2 is YDEGEE. This CDR3 spans 12 amino acids. As DNA, the CDR3 is TGTGCCAGCAGCTTAACAGGGGGTGAGCAGTTCTTC. This translates into CASSLTGGEQFF.

Comment on this clonotype: A much larger clone lies a single base off, so this may be a read error. The chain joins TRBV29-1 to TRBJ2-7, with a weak D call TRBD2 (5 bases). Germline V gene sequence: CDR1 SQVTM, CDR2 ANQGSEA. This CDR3 comprises 15 residues. V lost 4 bases and J lost 7, with 23 bases in between. CDR3 amino acids: CSVGGPSGSSVEQYF. In DNA, the CDR3 is TGCAGCGTTGGCGGGCCCAGCGGATCGTCGGTTGAGCAGTACTTC.

There are many counts of this clonotype. V gene TRBV6-1 combines with J gene TRBJ1-5; D not resolved. CDR3 size: 12 residues. V lost 6 bases to trimming and J lost 7 bases, with 10 bases between them. CDR1 MNHNS and CDR2 SASEGT come from the germline V gene. CDR3 region: CASRVLRQPQHF. The CDR3 DNA sequence: TGTGCCAGCAGGGTCCTCCGGCAGCCCCAGCATTTT.

CDR3 amino acids: CGGSFDRGGETQYF. The DNA for the CDR3 is TGTGGCGGCAGTTTCGACAGGGGGGGAGAGACCCAGTACTTC. The chain carries TRBV11-1 and TRBJ2-5; TRBD1 agrees at 9 bases. CDR3 length: 14 amino acids. Germline CDR1 reads SGHAT; CDR2 reads FQDESV (reference sequence). Filled out from reference TRBV11-1 and TRBJ2-5, the complete variable domain reads EAEVAQSPRYKITEKSQAVAFWCDPISGHATLYWYRQILGQGPELLVQFQDESVVDDSQLPKDRFSAERLKGVDSTLKIQPAELGDSAMYLCGGSFDRGGETQYFGPGTRLLVL.

CDR3 sequence (DNA): TGTGCCACCAGTGATGGGACGGCTGGAAACACCATATATTTT. It encodes CATSDGTAGNTIYF. The V and J genes are TRBV24-1 and TRBJ1-3; possible D gene TRBD1, 5 bases. Trimming took 3 bases from V and 2 from J, leaving 7 bases between them. This CDR3 has 14 residues. Germline values: CDR1 KGHDR, CDR2 SFDVKD.

This clonotype was counted a few times. The V and J genes are TRBV7-8 and TRBJ1-6, with unresolved D. CDR1 and CDR2 from the germline V gene are SGHVS and FQNEAQ. This CDR3 comprises 14 residues. The V gene lost 5 bases and the J gene lost 7 bases, with 12 bases spanning the gap. In DNA, the CDR3 is TGTGCCAGCAGCCCTGTACAGCTAAATTCACCCCTCCACTTT. As protein: CASSPVQLNSPLHF.

The chain links TRBV11-2 to TRBJ2-3, with D perhaps being TRBD1 or TRBD2 (7 bases each). V dropped 4 bases and J dropped 1 base, with 9 bases sitting between them. The germline V gene encodes CDR1 SGHAT and CDR2 FQNNGV. This CDR3 comprises 14 residues. CDR3 region: CASSSGGGTDTQYF. CDR3 nucleotide sequence: TGTGCCAGCAGCTCAGGGGGGGGCACAGATACGCAGTATTTT.

The table lists this clonotype with a count of one. CDR3 in amino acids: CASSESREGPRGTQYF. In nucleotides, the CDR3 is TGTGCCAGCAGTGAGTCGCGGGAGGGCCCTCGGGGGACCCAGTACTTC. J is TRBJ2-5 and V is TRBV25-1, with TRBD2 identical over 9 bases. V lost 3 bases to trimming and J lost 7 bases; unmatched junction nucleotides: 12. The CDR3 is made up of 16 amino acids. In germline, CDR1 is MGHDK, CDR2 SYGVNS.